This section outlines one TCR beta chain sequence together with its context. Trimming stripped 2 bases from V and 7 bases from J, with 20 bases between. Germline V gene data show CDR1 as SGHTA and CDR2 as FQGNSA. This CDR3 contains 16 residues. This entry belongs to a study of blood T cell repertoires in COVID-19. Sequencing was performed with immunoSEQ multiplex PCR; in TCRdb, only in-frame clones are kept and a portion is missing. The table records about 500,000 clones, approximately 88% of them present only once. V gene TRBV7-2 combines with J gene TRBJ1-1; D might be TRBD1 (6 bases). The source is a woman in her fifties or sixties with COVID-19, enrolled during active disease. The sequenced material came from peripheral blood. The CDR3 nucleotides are TGTGCCAGCAGCTTACCCACCGGGACATTCCCCCTTGAAGCTTTCTTT. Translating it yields CASSLPTGTFPLEAFF.